Below, 21 T cell receptor beta chains from the same sample are listed, as sequenced in a study of patients and donors after allogeneic stem cell transplantation. Via MiXCR, TCRdb re-called the RT-PCR reads, giving one row per CDR3 protein. The sample includes 920,000 or so distinct CDR3 sequences, 15% to 20% of them seen just once. Sequencing used blood, either unsorted or a sorted T cell fraction (not recorded which). All receptors derive from a human donor who was either an allogeneic HSCT recipient or a stem cell or donor lymphocyte infusion donor (not recorded which). It is not recorded whose cells these are; they may come from a transplant donor.

The J gene is TRBJ2-2, the V gene TRBV12-3 or TRBV12-4; 8 positions agree with TRBD1. V lost 6 bases to trimming and J lost 5 bases; unmatched junction nucleotides: 8. The CDR3 is made up of 15 amino acids. CDR3 in amino acids: CASSYDRGFTGELFF. The DNA for the CDR3 is TGTGCCAGCAGCTACGACAGGGGCTTTACCGGGGAGCTGTTTTTT.

The chain uses TRBV27 and TRBJ1-5; D remains ambiguous. V shed 5 bases and J shed 7 bases, with 18 bases lying between them. Germline-derived CDR1 and CDR2 are MNHEY and SMNVEV (reference sequence). The CDR3 contains 15 residues. CDR3 protein: CASSPGREESQPQHF. The CDR3 DNA reads TGTGCCAGCAGTCCCGGTAGGGAGGAATCCCAGCCCCAGCATTTT.

This clonotype occurred a few times. The V and J genes are TRBV7-9 and TRBJ1-2, with 9 bases fitting TRBD1. Germline V CDR1 and CDR2: SEHNR, FQNEAQ (reference sequence). The CDR3 is made up of 15 amino acids. Losses at the gene ends were 5 bases for V and 3 bases for J; bases not matched to a gene: 7. The CDR3 DNA is TGTGCCAGCAGCGGTTGGGACAGGGAAGACTATGGCTACACCTTC. Amino acids: CASSGWDREDYGYTF.

This clonotype was counted ten times or more. The chain links TRBV12-3 or TRBV12-4 to TRBJ2-3; 7 bases are a match to TRBD1. The CDR3 length is 17 residues. V was clipped by 3 bases and J by 0 bases; unmatched bases: 9. The CDR3, as DNA: TGTGCCAGCAGTTTGGGGACAGCCCAATCTAGCACAGATACGCAGTATTTT. This gives the protein CASSLGTAQSSTDTQYF.

V is TRBV9 and J is TRBJ1-2; 8 nucleotides align to TRBD1. The V gene end was trimmed by 0 bases and the J gene end by 4 bases; junction bases not matched to a gene: 5. This CDR3 is built from 15 residues. Looked up from germline, CDR1 is SGDLS and CDR2 is YYNGEE. CDR3 residues: CASSVGRTGSYGYTF. The CDR3 DNA reads TGTGCCAGCAGCGTAGGCCGGACAGGGAGCTATGGCTACACCTTC.

This clonotype was recorded a few times. The chain uses TRBV12-3 or TRBV12-4 and TRBJ2-2; a possible D gene is TRBD2 (6 bases). CDR3 length: 14 residues. Trimming shortened V by 6 bases and J by 7 bases, and 15 bases separated the two germline ends. Here the CDR3 DNA reads TGTGCCAGCAGCCTGACTAGTGAGGGCGGGGAGCTGTTTTTT. It encodes CASSLTSEGGELFF.

The rearrangement joins TRBV5-1 to TRBJ2-5; D perhaps matches TRBD1 (5 bases). Trimming took off 2 bases at V and 5 bases at J, with 13 bases between the two ends. This CDR3 contains 14 residues. CDR1 is SGHRS and CDR2 is YFSETQ in the germline V gene. The CDR3 coding sequence is TGCGCCAGCAGCTTCATGGGGCGTGGGGAGACCCAGTACTTC. Translating it yields CASSFMGRGETQYF.

The V and J genes are TRBV5-1 and TRBJ2-2, with 8 bases matching TRBD1. The CDR3 has 18 amino acids. Trimming took 0 bases from V and 6 from J; bases not matched to a gene: 13. Per germline, CDR1 SGHRS and CDR2 YFSETQ. In DNA form, the CDR3 reads TGCGCCAGCAGCTTGGTCTTCCAGGGGGCTGTGGGAGCCGGGGAGCTGTTTTTT. It translates to CASSLVFQGAVGAGELFF. The full variable domain, its missing parts supplied by reference TRBV5-1 and TRBJ2-2, is KAGVTQTPRYLIKTRGQQVTLSCSPISGHRSVSWYQQTPGQGLQFLFEYFSETQRNKGNFPGRFSGRQFSNSRSEMNVSTLELGDSALYLCASSLVFQGAVGAGELFFGEGSRLTVL.

This clonotype has just a few counts. The CDR3 DNA follows: TGTGCCAGCTCACCACCCCGGGGGGAGCCTAGCAATCAGCCCCAGCATTTT. Translating gives CASSPPRGEPSNQPQHF. The genes are TRBV18 and TRBJ1-5; perhaps TRBD1 as D (5 bases). Trimming left V 0 bases short and J 0 bases short, with 12 bases between. CDR3 length: 17 residues. Per germline, CDR1 KGHSH and CDR2 LQKENI. The whole variable domain, remainder taken from reference TRBV18 and TRBJ1-5, is NAGVMQNPRHLVRRRGQEARLRCSPMKGHSHVYWYRQLPEEGLKFMVYLQKENIIDESGMPKERFSAEFPKEGPSILRIQQVVRGDSAAYFCASSPPRGEPSNQPQHFGDGTRLSIL.

The V gene is TRBV27, the J gene TRBJ2-2; 7 bases are a match to TRBD2. The germline gives CDR1 MNHEY, CDR2 SMNVEV (reference sequence). This CDR3 has 17 residues. Trimming at V came to 4 bases and at J to 2 bases, leaving 10 bases not matched to a gene. The CDR3 spells CASSYLRGAGNTGELFF. The CDR3 DNA reads TGTGCCAGCAGTTATCTAAGGGGAGCGGGAAACACCGGGGAGCTGTTTTTT.

The V gene is TRBV15, the J gene TRBJ1-4; 7 bases agree with TRBD1. Trimming removed 8 bases from V and 5 bases from J; junction bases left unmatched: 5. CDR1 is LNHNV, CDR2 YYDKDF, per germline (reference sequence). This CDR3 region has 13 residues. CDR3 protein: CATGGQPNEKLFF. The DNA of the CDR3 is TGTGCCACCGGGGGACAGCCAAATGAAAAACTGTTTTTT.

In its sample, this clonotype was seen a few times. This chain connects TRBV12-1 to TRBJ1-5; TRBD1, the table's D call, was not compared with the DNA. TRBV12-1 is described as a pseudogene. The CDR3 has 17 amino acids. CDR3 sequence (DNA): TGTGCCAGCAGTCTCCGGGACAGGGATTTCGGCAATCAGCCCCAGCATTTT. Translation gives CASSLRDRDFGNQPQHF.

This sequence joins TRBV20-1 and TRBJ1-1; no firm D call. Germline CDR1 and CDR2: DFQATT and SNEGSKA (reference sequence). The CDR3 extends over 14 amino acids. V lost 0 bases, J lost 3 bases, and 11 bases lay in between. The CDR3 here is CSARDVSSDTEAFF. The CDR3 DNA follows: TGCAGTGCTAGAGACGTGAGTTCGGACACTGAAGCTTTCTTT.

This clonotype was observed a few times. Written as DNA, the CDR3 is TGTGCCAGCACCCCGGGACAAGACTACAATGAGCAGTTCTTC. Protein: CASTPGQDYNEQFF. This chain uses TRBV12-3 or TRBV12-4 with TRBJ2-1, with D possibly TRBD1 on 6 matching bases. The CDR3 spans 14 residues. Deletions cut 7 bases from V and 3 bases from J, with 13 bases between.

This clonotype was seen a handful of times. The chain carries TRBV11-1 and TRBJ2-2; D is possibly TRBD2 (5 bases). Trimming took 2 bases from V and 3 from J, leaving 10 bases between them. CDR3 length: 15 residues. Germline-derived CDR1 and CDR2 are SGHAT and FQDESV (reference sequence). CDR3 residues: CASSLQRADTGELFF. DNA of the CDR3: TGTGCCAGCAGCTTACAGAGGGCTGACACCGGGGAGCTGTTTTTT.

The rearrangement links TRBV7-2 to TRBJ2-7; 8 nucleotides align to TRBD2. With 7 bases clipped from V and 7 bases from J, the junction kept 15 bases outside the gene matches. The CDR3 covers 15 residues. Germline V gives CDR1 SGHTA, CDR2 FQGNSA. As DNA, the CDR3 is TGTGCCAGCATGACTAAGCGGGGGCCCCCTGGTGAGCAGTACTTC. Translated, it gives CASMTKRGPPGEQYF.

The CDR3 is CASSLRGGDRYEQYF. CDR3 sequence (DNA): TGTGCCAGCAGCTTACGAGGGGGAGATCGCTACGAGCAGTACTTC. The chain has TRBV7-2 and TRBJ2-7; tentative D call: TRBD1 (6 bases). The length of the CDR3 is 15 residues. V lost 2 bases, J lost 3 bases, and 14 bases lay in between. Per germline, CDR1 SGHTA and CDR2 FQGNSA. The full variable domain, completed using reference TRBV7-2 and TRBJ2-7, is GAGVSQSPSNKVTEKGKDVELRCDPISGHTALYWYRQSLGQGLEFLIYFQGNSAPDKSGLPSDRFSAERTGGSVSTLTIQRTQQEDSAVYLCASSLRGGDRYEQYFGPGTRLTVT.

The V call is TRBV24-1, the J call TRBJ2-4; a weak D match, TRBD2 (7 bases). The CDR3 is 14 residues long. The V end was cut by 5 bases, the J end by 6 bases, with 13 bases between. Germline V gene lookup returns CDR1 KGHDR and CDR2 SFDVKD. CDR3 in amino acids: CATSAPGEGNIQYF. In DNA form, the CDR3 reads TGTGCCACCAGTGCCCCAGGGGAGGGAAACATTCAGTACTTC.

The chain uses TRBV3-1 and TRBJ2-1, with 14 bases matching TRBD2. Trimming cost V 4 bases and J 6 bases; bases outside gene matches: 8. The CDR3 is 17 amino acids. Per germline, CDR1 LGHDT and CDR2 YNNKEL (reference sequence). The CDR3 protein is CASSPRLAGGARNEQFF. The CDR3 coding sequence is TGTGCCAGCAGCCCCCGACTAGCGGGAGGGGCCCGCAATGAGCAGTTCTTC.

This clonotype was seen a few times. The gene calls are TRBV29-1 and TRBJ2-1; 10 bases fit TRBD2. Per the germline V gene, CDR1 is SQVTM and CDR2 is ANQGSEA. The CDR3 runs 17 residues. V was pared by 0 bases and J by 6 bases, with 11 bases of the junction left unmatched. The CDR3 spells CSVEERYGTSVSNEQFF. As DNA, the CDR3 is TGCAGCGTTGAAGAAAGGTATGGGACTAGCGTCTCCAATGAGCAGTTCTTC.

In its sample, this clonotype was seen a few times. The CDR3 coding sequence is TGCGCCAGCAGCTTGCGACCACAAGGAGTCTACGAGCAGTACTTC. It translates to CASSLRPQGVYEQYF. This rearrangement joins TRBV5-1 to TRBJ2-7; D unresolved. This CDR3 region has 15 residues. Germline V gene sequence: CDR1 SGHRS, CDR2 YFSETQ. The V end lost 1 base, the J end lost 3 bases, and 14 bases lay between the germline ends.